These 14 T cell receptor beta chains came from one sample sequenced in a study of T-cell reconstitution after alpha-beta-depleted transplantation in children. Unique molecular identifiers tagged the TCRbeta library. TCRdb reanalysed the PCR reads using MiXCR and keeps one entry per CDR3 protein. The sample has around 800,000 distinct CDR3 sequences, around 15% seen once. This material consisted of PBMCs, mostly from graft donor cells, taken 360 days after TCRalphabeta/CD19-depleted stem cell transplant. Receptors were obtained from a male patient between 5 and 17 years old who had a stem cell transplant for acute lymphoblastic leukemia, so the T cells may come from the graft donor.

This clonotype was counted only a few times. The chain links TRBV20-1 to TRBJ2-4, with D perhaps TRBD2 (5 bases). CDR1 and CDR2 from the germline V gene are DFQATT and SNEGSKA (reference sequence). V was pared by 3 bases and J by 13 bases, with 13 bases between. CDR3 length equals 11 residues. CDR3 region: CSARQEVGQYF. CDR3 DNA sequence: TGCAGTGCTAGGCAGGAGGTGGGGCAGTACTTC.

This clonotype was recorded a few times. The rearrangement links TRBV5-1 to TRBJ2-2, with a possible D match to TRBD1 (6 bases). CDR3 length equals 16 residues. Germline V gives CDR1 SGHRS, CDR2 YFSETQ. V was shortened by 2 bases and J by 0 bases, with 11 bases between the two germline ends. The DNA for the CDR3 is TGCGCCAGCAGCTTAACAGGGTCGTCGAACACCGGGGAGCTGTTTTTT. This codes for CASSLTGSSNTGELFF.

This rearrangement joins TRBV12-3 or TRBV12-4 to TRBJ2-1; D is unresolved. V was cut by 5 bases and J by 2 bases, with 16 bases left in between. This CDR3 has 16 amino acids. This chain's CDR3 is CASSPPSPRAYNEQFF. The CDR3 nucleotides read TGTGCCAGCAGTCCCCCATCCCCCCGGGCCTACAATGAGCAGTTCTTC.

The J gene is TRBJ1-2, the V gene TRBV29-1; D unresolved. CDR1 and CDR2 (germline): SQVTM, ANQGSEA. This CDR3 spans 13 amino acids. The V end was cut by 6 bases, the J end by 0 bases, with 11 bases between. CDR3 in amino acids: CSVRVGANYGYTF. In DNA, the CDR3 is TGCAGCGTCCGGGTTGGGGCTAACTATGGCTACACCTTC.

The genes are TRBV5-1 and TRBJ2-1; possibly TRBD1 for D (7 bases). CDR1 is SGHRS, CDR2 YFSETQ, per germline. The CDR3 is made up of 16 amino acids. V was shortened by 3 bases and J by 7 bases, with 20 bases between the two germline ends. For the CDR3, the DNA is TGCGCCAGCAGCTATCTCAGGGGGGCGCAGGTGAATGAGCAGTTCTTC. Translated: CASSYLRGAQVNEQFF.

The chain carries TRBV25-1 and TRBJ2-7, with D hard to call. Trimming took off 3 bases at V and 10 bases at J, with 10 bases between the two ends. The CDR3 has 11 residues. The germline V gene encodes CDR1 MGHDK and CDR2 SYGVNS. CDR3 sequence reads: CASSDFQEQYF. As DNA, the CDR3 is TGTGCCAGCAGTGATTTCCAAGAACAGTACTTC.

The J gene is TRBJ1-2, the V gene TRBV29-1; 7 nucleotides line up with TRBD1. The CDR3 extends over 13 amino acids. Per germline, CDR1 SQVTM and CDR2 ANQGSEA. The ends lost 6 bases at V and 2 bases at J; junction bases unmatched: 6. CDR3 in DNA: TGCAGCGTCCTCAGGGGGTCCAACTATGGCTACACCTTC. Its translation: CSVLRGSNYGYTF.

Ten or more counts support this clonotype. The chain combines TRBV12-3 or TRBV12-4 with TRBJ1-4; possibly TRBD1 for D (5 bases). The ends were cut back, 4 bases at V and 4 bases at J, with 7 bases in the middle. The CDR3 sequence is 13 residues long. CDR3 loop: CASSSTVNEKLFF. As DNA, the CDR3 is TGTGCCAGCAGTTCGACAGTTAATGAAAAACTGTTTTTT.

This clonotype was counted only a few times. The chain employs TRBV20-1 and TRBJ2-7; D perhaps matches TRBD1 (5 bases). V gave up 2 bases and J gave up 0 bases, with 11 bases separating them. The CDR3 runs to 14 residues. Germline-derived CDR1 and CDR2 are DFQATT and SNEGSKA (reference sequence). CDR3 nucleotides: TGCAGTGCTAGATATTCAGGGCTCTCCTACGAGCAGTACTTC. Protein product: CSARYSGLSYEQYF.

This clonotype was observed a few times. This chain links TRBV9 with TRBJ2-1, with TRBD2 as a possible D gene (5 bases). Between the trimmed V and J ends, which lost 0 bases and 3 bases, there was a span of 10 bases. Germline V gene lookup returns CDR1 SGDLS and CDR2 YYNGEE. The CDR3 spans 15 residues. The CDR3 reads CASSVAGSYYNEQFF. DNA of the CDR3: TGTGCCAGCAGCGTAGCGGGGAGTTACTACAATGAGCAGTTCTTC.

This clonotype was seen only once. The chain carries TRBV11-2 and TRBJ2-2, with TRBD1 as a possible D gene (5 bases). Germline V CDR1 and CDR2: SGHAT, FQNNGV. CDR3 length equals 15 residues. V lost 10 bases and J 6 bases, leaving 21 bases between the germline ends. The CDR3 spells CATLRTKIGAGELFF. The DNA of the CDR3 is TGTGCCACCCTCCGGACCAAAATAGGGGCCGGGGAGCTGTTTTTT.

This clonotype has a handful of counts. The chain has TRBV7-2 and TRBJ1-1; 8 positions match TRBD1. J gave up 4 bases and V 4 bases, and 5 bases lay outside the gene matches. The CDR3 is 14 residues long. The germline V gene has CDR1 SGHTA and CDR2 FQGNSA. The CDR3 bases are TGTGCCAGCAGCTGGACAGGGCCCCCCACTGAAGCTTTCTTT. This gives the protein CASSWTGPPTEAFF. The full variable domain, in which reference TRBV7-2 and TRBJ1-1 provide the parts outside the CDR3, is GAGVSQSPSNKVTEKGKDVELRCDPISGHTALYWYRQSLGQGLEFLIYFQGNSAPDKSGLPSDRFSAERTGGSVSTLTIQRTQQEDSAVYLCASSWTGPPTEAFFGQGTRLTVV.

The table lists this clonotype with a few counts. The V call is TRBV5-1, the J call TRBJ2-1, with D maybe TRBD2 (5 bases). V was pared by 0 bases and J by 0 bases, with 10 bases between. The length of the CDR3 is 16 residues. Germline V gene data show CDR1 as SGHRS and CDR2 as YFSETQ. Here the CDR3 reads CASSLAVAGSYNEQFF. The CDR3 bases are TGCGCCAGCAGCTTGGCCGTTGCGGGCTCCTACAATGAGCAGTTCTTC.

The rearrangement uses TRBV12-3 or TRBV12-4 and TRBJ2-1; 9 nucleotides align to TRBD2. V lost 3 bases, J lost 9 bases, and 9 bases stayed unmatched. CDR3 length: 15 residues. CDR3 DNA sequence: TGTGCCAGCAGTTTTAGGGTAGCGGGAGACGCTGAGCAGTTCTTC. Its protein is CASSFRVAGDAEQFF.